The present T cell receptor beta chain was sequenced within a study of radiotherapy plus CTLA-4 blockade in lung cancer. Sequencing was performed with immunoSEQ multiplex PCR; in TCRdb, only in-frame clones are kept and a portion is missing. The sample contains approximately 85,000 clones, around 83% of which appear only once. Germline lookup yields CDR1 SGHTA and CDR2 FQGNSA. The CDR3 has 14 residues. V lost 4 bases and J 7 bases, leaving 16 bases between the germline ends. Sequenced material: peripheral blood, taken from a patient treated with radiotherapy plus ipilimumab. The chain has TRBV7-2 and TRBJ2-5; D perhaps matches TRBD1 (8 bases). The sequence was obtained from a human donor with non-small cell lung cancer that progressed on radiotherapy plus ipilimumab. This chain's CDR3 is CASSSNHRGGTQYF. In DNA form, the CDR3 reads TGTGCCAGCAGCTCCAATCACAGGGGGGGGACCCAGTACTTC.